Below, 26 T cell receptor beta chains from the same sample are listed, as sequenced in a study of T cell responses to AZD1222 COVID-19 vaccine. TCRdb keeps only in-frame clones here, not all; method: immunoSEQ multiplex PCR. This sample has under 150,000 clones, with approximately 93% found just once. The material was peripheral blood, obtained on day 0 of AZD1222 vaccination. The receptors derive from an adult in good health.

This chain uses TRBV11-2 with TRBJ1-3; D gene uncertain. The CDR3 covers 14 residues. In germline, CDR1 is SGHAT, CDR2 FQNNGV. The V gene lost 4 bases and the J gene lost 1 base, with 8 bases spanning the gap. The CDR3 loop reads CASSSLQSGNTIYF. CDR3 sequence (DNA): TGTGCCAGCAGCTCATTACAATCTGGAAACACCATATATTTT.

This chain uses TRBV18 with TRBJ2-2; TRBD1 or TRBD2 may be the D gene (6 bases each). Germline V gene data show CDR1 as KGHSH and CDR2 as LQKENI. This CDR3 contains 16 residues. The germline V and J ends were trimmed by 3 bases and 0 bases, with 11 bases remaining between them. DNA of the CDR3: TGTGCCAGCTCACCGGCCGGGGGCGCGAACACCGGGGAGCTGTTTTTT. The encoded protein is CASSPAGGANTGELFF.

V gene TRBV7-8 combines with J gene TRBJ1-1; 8 bases agree with TRBD1. In germline, CDR1 is SGHVS, CDR2 FQNEAQ. The CDR3 runs to 15 residues. The trim removed 5 bases at V and 4 bases at J, leaving 9 bases unmatched. This CDR3 is CASSQDRVGITEAFF. The CDR3 coding sequence is TGTGCCAGCAGCCAGGACAGGGTTGGGATCACTGAAGCTTTCTTT.

The rearrangement links TRBV6-5 to TRBJ1-2, with TRBD1 matching 7 bases. The CDR3 is 15 amino acids. V was clipped by 6 bases and J by 3 bases; unmatched bases: 10. Per germline, CDR1 MNHEY and CDR2 SVGAGI. The CDR3 DNA reads as TGTGCCAGCAGCCGCGACAGGGAGGGCTACTATGGCTACACCTTC. It yields the protein CASSRDREGYYGYTF.

The V gene is TRBV7-9, the J gene TRBJ2-5; TRBD2 agrees at 12 bases. The germline gives CDR1 SEHNR, CDR2 FQNEAQ (reference sequence). J was trimmed by 5 bases and V by 0 bases; bases with no gene match: 7. CDR3 size: 17 residues. This CDR3 reads CASSLAGLAGGLETQYF. Written as DNA, the CDR3 is TGTGCCAGCAGCTTAGCGGGCCTAGCGGGGGGGCTGGAGACCCAGTACTTC.

This rearrangement joins TRBV7-9 to TRBJ1-1, with TRBD1 identical over 8 bases. Germline assignment: CDR1 SEHNR and CDR2 FQNEAQ (reference sequence). V was pared by 9 bases and J by 6 bases, with 3 bases of the junction left unmatched. This CDR3 spans 11 amino acids. CDR3 residues: CASTGGPEAFF. CDR3 in DNA: TGTGCCAGTACAGGGGGACCTGAAGCTTTCTTT.

This clone was recorded only once. The chain combines TRBV20-1 with TRBJ2-3, with TRBD2 matching over 11 bases. Germline V CDR1 and CDR2: DFQATT, SNEGSKA (reference sequence). The CDR3 covers 15 residues. The V segment lost 3 bases and the J segment 5 bases; nucleotides outside the gene matches: 7. The CDR3 coding sequence is TGCAGTGCTAGTTGGCCTAGCGGGGGGATAGATACGCAGTATTTT. Residues: CSASWPSGGIDTQYF.

This clone was seen just once. The V gene is TRBV6-2 or TRBV6-3, the J gene TRBJ1-4; 7 nucleotides match TRBD1. V gave up 4 bases and J gave up 5 bases; unmatched junction bases: 7. CDR3 size: 15 residues. Germline V CDR1 and CDR2: MNHEY, SVGEGT. The DNA of the CDR3 is TGTGCCAGCAGTTCGCCGACAGGGTTCAATGAAAAACTGTTTTTT. Translated, it gives CASSSPTGFNEKLFF.

The chain combines TRBV12-5 with TRBJ1-1; maybe TRBD1 (6 bases). Germline assignment: CDR1 LGHNT and CDR2 FRNRAP. Trimming removed 5 bases from V and 7 bases from J, with 17 bases in between. The CDR3 consists of 14 residues. The DNA for the CDR3 is TGTGCTAGTGGTCTACAGGGAATTGGGAATGAAGCTTTCTTT. Encoded protein: CASGLQGIGNEAFF.

The chain has TRBV9 and TRBJ1-4; D gene uncertain. The CDR3 consists of 13 residues. The V gene's germline CDR1 is SGDLS and CDR2 YYNGEE. V was clipped by 4 bases and J by 5 bases, with 9 bases between them. In nucleotides, the CDR3 is TGTGCCAGCAGCACGGACGGAAATGAAAAACTGTTTTTT. Its protein is CASSTDGNEKLFF.

The chain combines TRBV14 with TRBJ2-5, with D uncertain. Between the trimmed V and J ends, which lost 1 base and 5 bases, there was a span of 5 bases. CDR1 SGHDN and CDR2 FVKESK come from the germline V gene. This CDR3 spans 12 amino acids. CDR3 coding DNA: TGTGCCAGCAGCCAAGGACGGGAGACCCAGTACTTC. Translating it yields CASSQGRETQYF.

The chain is built from TRBV27 and TRBJ1-6; 10 bases are a match to TRBD1. The CDR3 contains 14 residues. The junction had 3 bases not matched to a gene; V was cut back by 4 bases and J by 9 bases. Germline V gene data show CDR1 as MNHEY and CDR2 as SMNVEV (reference sequence). The CDR3 protein is CASSWDRGGSPLHF. CDR3 DNA: TGTGCCAGCAGTTGGGACAGGGGCGGTTCACCCCTCCACTTT.

The chain combines TRBV30 with TRBJ1-5; D is possibly TRBD1 (5 bases). CDR3 length: 14 amino acids. Trimming took 0 bases from V and 8 from J, leaving 14 bases between them. Per the germline V gene, CDR1 is GTSNPN and CDR2 is SVGIG (reference sequence). CDR3 protein: CAWSVNMGVEPQHF. The CDR3 coding sequence is TGTGCCTGGAGTGTAAATATGGGGGTAGAGCCCCAGCATTTT.

This clone was counted a single time. The chain links TRBV4-1 to TRBJ1-1, with 8 nucleotides matching TRBD1. There are 14 residues in the CDR3. Germline V gives CDR1 MGHRA, CDR2 YSYEKL. V lost 1 base to trimming and J lost 3 bases; unmatched junction nucleotides: 1. CDR3: CASSQGRGHTEAFF. The DNA for the CDR3 is TGCGCCAGCAGCCAAGGCAGGGGGCACACTGAAGCTTTCTTT.

This clone was seen once. V is TRBV6-5 and J is TRBJ2-7; 7 bases line up with TRBD2. CDR3 size: 15 residues. Germline V gene sequence: CDR1 MNHEY, CDR2 SVGAGI. Trimming cost V 5 bases and J 0 bases; bases outside gene matches: 7. CDR3 nucleotide sequence: TGTGCCAGCAGTCTTCTGGGGGGGAGCTCCTACGAGCAGTACTTC. Its protein product is CASSLLGGSSYEQYF.

The chain combines TRBV19 with TRBJ2-3; 7 bases align to TRBD1. The germline CDR1 and CDR2 sequences are LNHDA and SQIVND (reference sequence). J gave up 4 bases and V 6 bases, and 10 bases lay outside the gene matches. CDR3 length: 15 residues. The CDR3 region has the DNA TGTGCCAGTAGGAAAGGGGGCTTAAGGTCAGATACGCAGTATTTT. It encodes CASRKGGLRSDTQYF.

The chain has TRBV19 and TRBJ2-7; D might be TRBD1 or TRBD2, each matching 5 bases. Trimming took off 5 bases at V and 4 bases at J, with 15 bases between the two ends. The CDR3 contains 14 residues. Germline V gives CDR1 LNHDA, CDR2 SQIVND (reference sequence). The CDR3 loop reads CASSRDLRQYEQYF. CDR3 sequence (DNA): TGTGCCAGTAGTCGGGACCTCCGTCAATACGAGCAGTACTTC.

In this sample, this clone turned up once. This rearrangement joins TRBV21-1 to TRBJ2-2; the table names TRBD1, a call not compared with the DNA. TRBV21-1 counts as a pseudogene. The CDR3 has 17 residues. The DNA for the CDR3 is TGTGCCAGCAGCCCATATTTTCTGGACAGGGGGTTCGGGGAGCTGTTTTTT. Protein: CASSPYFLDRGFGELFF.

V is TRBV19 and J is TRBJ1-1, with D unresolved. The V end lost 5 bases, the J end lost 5 bases, and 12 bases lay between the germline ends. Germline-derived CDR1 and CDR2 are LNHDA and SQIVND (reference sequence). The CDR3 has 13 residues. CDR3 amino acids: CASSYGVGTEAFF. DNA of the CDR3: TGTGCCAGTAGTTATGGAGTAGGAACTGAAGCTTTCTTT.

The chain joins TRBV19 to TRBJ1-3, with D unresolved. The V gene lost 8 bases and the J gene lost 2 bases, with 10 bases spanning the gap. The germline V gene encodes CDR1 LNHDA and CDR2 SQIVND (reference sequence). The CDR3 extends over 13 amino acids. CDR3 loop: CASAGAAGNTIYF. CDR3 nucleotides: TGTGCCAGTGCAGGTGCGGCTGGAAACACCATATATTTT.

The chain is built from TRBV5-1 and TRBJ2-1, with D possibly being TRBD1 or TRBD2 (6 bases each). This CDR3 has 14 amino acids. Germline-derived CDR1 and CDR2 are SGHRS and YFSETQ. V lost 2 bases and J lost 12, with 18 bases in between. CDR3 in amino acids: CASSLGGPFRRQFF. The DNA of the CDR3 is TGCGCCAGCAGCTTAGGGGGGCCGTTCCGGAGGCAGTTCTTC.

This clone was picked up one time. The CDR3 here is CASSLGPWLFF. DNA for the CDR3: TGTGCCAGCAGTTTAGGCCCATGGCTGTTTTTT. The chain recombines TRBV12-3 or TRBV12-4 with TRBJ2-2; D ambiguous. The CDR3 runs 11 residues. V was clipped by 1 base and J by 13 bases, with 7 bases between them.

This clone showed up just once. The CDR3 is CASRTLDRVGTEAFF. Written as DNA, the CDR3 is TGTGCCAGCCGAACTTTGGACAGGGTGGGCACTGAAGCTTTCTTT. This chain joins TRBV27 and TRBJ1-1, with TRBD1 matching over 8 bases. The J segment lost 4 bases and the V segment lost 8 bases, leaving 12 bases of the junction unmatched. This CDR3 is 15 amino acids long. The germline V gene encodes CDR1 MNHEY and CDR2 SMNVEV (reference sequence).

The CDR3 nucleotides read TGTGCCAGCAGTTTCGGACTAGTTTTCGATGAGCAGTTCTTC. Amino acid sequence: CASSFGLVFDEQFF. The chain combines TRBV27 with TRBJ2-1, with 7 bases aligning to TRBD2. The germline CDR1 and CDR2 sequences are MNHEY and SMNVEV (reference sequence). The trim removed 3 bases at V and 8 bases at J, leaving 7 bases unmatched. This CDR3 has 14 residues.

This chain's CDR3 is CASSLGTESTDTQYF. In nucleotides, the CDR3 is TGTGCCAGCAGCCTCGGGACAGAAAGCACAGATACGCAGTATTTT. V gene TRBV4-2 combines with J gene TRBJ2-3; TRBD1 aligns across 7 bases. CDR1 is LGHNA, CDR2 YNFKEQ, per germline. The CDR3 sequence is 15 residues long. Trimming cost V 4 bases and J 0 bases; bases outside gene matches: 4.

The J gene is TRBJ2-2, the V gene TRBV6-5; D not certain. CDR1 and CDR2 (germline): MNHEY, SVGAGI. Trimming took off 8 bases at V and 6 bases at J, with 19 bases between the two ends. The CDR3 consists of 15 residues. The CDR3 loop is CASSEWGSSSGELFF. Written as DNA, the CDR3 is TGTGCCAGCTCCGAATGGGGTTCTAGTTCCGGGGAGCTGTTTTTT.